This paragraph reports one T cell receptor beta chain. Its antigen is as yet unknown. This record belongs to a study of PD-1 blockade in classical Hodgkin lymphoma. Points from the study as a whole: Patients who initiated nivolumab within 1 year of ASCT were excluded.

Assay: immunoSEQ multiplex PCR; the TCRdb copy retains only in-frame clones and omits some. There are 13,000 to 15,000 clones in the sample; around 82% occur only once, and almost 25% lies in the top ten. Germline CDR1 is MNHEY and CDR2 is SMNVEV (reference sequence). The CDR3 has 11 residues. The V end lost 3 bases, the J end lost 10 bases, and 7 bases lay between the germline ends. Every patient had relapsed following autologous stem cell transplantation, and cohorts differed in brentuximab vedotin exposure. Under best response, outcomes were complete response, partial response or progressive disease.

The sample was peripheral blood mononuclear cells (PBMCs), taken before the second cycle of nivolumab. The chain carries TRBV27 and TRBJ2-1; D assignment may be TRBD1 or TRBD2 (5 bases each). This TCR was sampled from a human donor with classical Hodgkin lymphoma. CDR3 protein: CASSFGDEQFF. The CDR3 DNA sequence: TGTGCCAGCAGTTTCGGGGACGAGCAGTTCTTC.